A single sample is the source of the 10 T cell receptor beta chains below, sequenced in a study of cytomegalovirus exposure and HLA in healthy donors. Both 60 Vbeta primers and 13 Jbeta primers went into the PCR. TCRdb's table, derived via immunoSEQ multiplex PCR, lists solely in-frame clones and lacks some. The table lists about 130,000 clones, 81% of them singletons. The source material was PBMCs. The receptors originated from a man aged 18 to 35 in good health and CMV-seropositive.

The chain links TRBV18 to TRBJ1-5, with a weak D call TRBD1 (5 bases). V lost 3 bases to trimming and J lost 3 bases, with 9 bases between them. Per the germline V gene, CDR1 is KGHSH and CDR2 is LQKENI. The CDR3 totals 14 residues. CDR3 sequence: CASSPGGNNQPQHF. In nucleotides, the CDR3 is TGTGCCAGCTCACCGGGGGGGAACAATCAGCCCCAGCATTTT. Supplemented by reference TRBV18 and TRBJ1-5, the full variable domain reads NAGVMQNPRHLVRRRGQEARLRCSPMKGHSHVYWYRQLPEEGLKFMVYLQKENIIDESGMPKERFSAEFPKEGPSILRIQQVVRGDSAAYFCASSPGGNNQPQHFGDGTRLSIL.

The rearrangement joins TRBV29-1 to TRBJ2-1, with D perhaps matching TRBD2 (5 bases). Germline values: CDR1 SQVTM, CDR2 ANQGSEA. The CDR3 runs to 17 residues. The CDR3 is CSGSTLTLRPPPPRQFF. Here the CDR3 DNA reads TGCAGTGGGAGCACATTGACTCTTCGACCCCCACCCCCCCGACAGTTCTTC.

This chain links TRBV7-2 with TRBJ1-1; D not certain. The CDR3 is 14 amino acids. V dropped 6 bases and J dropped 3 bases, with 14 bases sitting between them. Germline V lookup: CDR1 SGHTA, CDR2 FQGNSA. DNA for the CDR3: TGTGCCAGCAGTCAAACAATGGCGGACACTGAAGCTTTCTTT. This gives the protein CASSQTMADTEAFF.

This chain connects TRBV5-6 to TRBJ2-1; 7 positions match TRBD2. This CDR3 is 15 amino acids long. Trimming took 0 bases from V and 8 from J; bases not matched to a gene: 8. Germline lookup yields CDR1 SGHDT and CDR2 YYEEEE. The CDR3 coding sequence is TGTGCCAGCAGCTTGGGACTAGCCGAGTCGGATGAGCAGTTCTTC. Translating it yields CASSLGLAESDEQFF.

The chain employs TRBV9 and TRBJ2-5, with D possibly matching TRBD1 (6 bases). CDR1 SGDLS and CDR2 YYNGEE come from the germline V gene. The CDR3 consists of 14 residues. V was clipped by 4 bases and J by 1 base, with 11 bases between them. DNA for the CDR3: TGTGCCAGCAGCCCGGACAGCAGCCAAGAGACCCAGTACTTC. It codes for CASSPDSSQETQYF.

V is TRBV7-9 and J is TRBJ2-6; 7 bases line up with TRBD1. The germline gives CDR1 SEHNR, CDR2 FQNEAQ (reference sequence). V dropped 5 bases and J dropped 3; count of bases not matched to a gene: 4. The length of the CDR3 is 15 residues. CDR3 sequence reads: CASSRTGVGANVLTF. The CDR3 nucleotides are TGTGCCAGCAGCCGAACAGGGGTTGGGGCCAACGTCCTGACTTTC.

This chain's CDR3 is CASSQDTGVTGELFF. The CDR3 coding sequence is TGTGCCAGCAGCCAAGATACCGGGGTCACCGGGGAGCTGTTTTTT. The V and J genes are TRBV14 and TRBJ2-2; possible D gene TRBD2, 5 bases. The CDR3 is 15 amino acids. Germline values: CDR1 SGHDN, CDR2 FVKESK. Trimming cost V 0 bases and J 4 bases, with 9 bases left between them. Variable domain in full (rest from reference TRBV14 and TRBJ2-2): EAGVTQFPSHSVIEKGQTVTLRCDPISGHDNLYWYRRVMGKEIKFLLHFVKESKQDESGMPNNRFLAERTGGTYSTLKVQPAELEDSGVYFCASSQDTGVTGELFFGEGSRLTVL.

Turning to this clone: The junction differs from germline at one of its ends, possibly a read error. The gene calls are TRBV7-9 and TRBJ2-1; TRBD1 matches 7 bases. The germline gives CDR1 SEHNR, CDR2 FQNEAQ (reference sequence). The CDR3 has 15 residues. The CDR3 loop is CSSSWTGDSYNEQFF. The CDR3 DNA is TGTTCCAGCTCCTGGACAGGCGACTCCTACAATGAGCAGTTCTTC.

The V gene is TRBV4-3, the J gene TRBJ2-5, with D unresolved. Looked up from germline, CDR1 is LGHNA and CDR2 is YSLEER. The V and J ends lost 0 bases and 7 bases respectively, with 12 bases between them. The CDR3 consists of 14 residues. The CDR3 bases are TGCGCCAGCAGCCAAGATTTAAGTAGAGGGACCCAGTACTTC. It translates to CASSQDLSRGTQYF.

This chain links TRBV30 with TRBJ2-1; 7 nucleotides line up with TRBD1. The CDR3 runs 15 residues. J was trimmed by 2 bases and V by 0 bases; bases with no gene match: 4. Per germline, CDR1 GTSNPN and CDR2 SVGIG (reference sequence). CDR3 residues: CAWSVDRVTYNEQFF. The CDR3 bases are TGTGCCTGGAGTGTAGACAGGGTTACCTACAATGAGCAGTTCTTC.